A selection of T cell receptor beta chains follows, all from one sample in a study of blood T cell repertoires in COVID-19. Measured with immunoSEQ multiplex PCR; TCRdb has only the in-frame clones, and not every one. This repertoire shows 270,000 or so clones, approximately 89% found once; its top ten account for over 8%. Sequencing was carried out using peripheral blood. These receptors were collected from a man aged 35-49 years with active or convalescent COVID-19. Both conserved end residues are part of each CDR3. Fields, in order: D gene, V gene, J gene, clone size, CDR3 DNA, CDR3 protein. D genes are given only for firm matches. Clone size, where shown, is once, few, many, or a class for clones that have expanded.

.	TRBV3-1/TRBV3-2	TRBJ1-4	.	TGTGCCAGCAGCCAAGTTGGACAGAAAGGGGAAAAACTGTTTTTT	CASSQVGQKGEKLFF
.	TRBV7-9	TRBJ2-1	.	TGTGCCAGCAGCTTAGATACAGGGAGCGAGCAGTTCTTC	CASSLDTGSEQFF
.	TRBV7-9	TRBJ2-3	once	TGTGCCAGCAGCTCATGGGGCGGATCCACAGATACGCAGTATTTT	CASSSWGGSTDTQYF
TRBD2	TRBV4-1	TRBJ2-1	.	TGCGCCAGCAGCCATCCTGGGACTAGCGGGATTGATTATGAGCAGTTCTTC	CASSHPGTSGIDYEQFF
TRBD1	TRBV30	TRBJ1-2	.	TGTGCCTGGAGTGTAACAGGGGTCCCGAGAGGCTACACCTTC	CAWSVTGVPRGYTF
TRBD1	TRBV6-5	TRBJ1-6	.	TGTGCGGCGAGGGAGACAGGGGAGAATTCACCCCTCCACTTT	CAARETGENSPLHF
TRBD2	TRBV11-3	TRBJ2-7	.	TGTGCCAGCAGCTTAGCCATCTGGGGGGGCTACGAGCAGTACTTC	CASSLAIWGGYEQYF
.	TRBV9	TRBJ1-1	.	TGTGCCAGCAGCTCCTTGGGGGCGGGGAACACTGAAGCTTTCTTT	CASSSLGAGNTEAFF
.	TRBV30	TRBJ2-5	.	TGTGCCTGGGCACAGCGAGGGGAGACCCAGTACTTC	CAWAQRGETQYF
TRBD1	TRBV29-1	TRBJ1-6	.	TGCAGCGTCTCTAACAGGGGACGCAATTCACCCCTCCACTTT	CSVSNRGRNSPLHF
.	TRBV6-5	TRBJ1-5	.	TGTGCCAGCAGGGAGTACAGGAATCAGCCCCAGCATTTT	CASREYRNQPQHF
.	TRBV30	TRBJ1-2	.	TGTGCCTGGAGTGTATCCCAGGGGTATATTTCGGGGTATGGCTACACCTTC	CAWSVSQGYISGYGYTF
.	TRBV9	TRBJ2-5	.	TGTGCCAGCAGCGTAAGTGCAGGGAAAGAGACCCAGTACTTC	CASSVSAGKETQYF
.	TRBV7-3	TRBJ1-6	few	TGTGCCAGCAGCCAACAGGGACAAGCCAATTCACCCCTCCACTTT	CASSQQGQANSPLHF
.	TRBV30	TRBJ1-6	.	TGTGCCTGGAGTGTACCCCAGGGCCTGGTGTATTCACCCCTCCACTTT	CAWSVPQGLVYSPLHF